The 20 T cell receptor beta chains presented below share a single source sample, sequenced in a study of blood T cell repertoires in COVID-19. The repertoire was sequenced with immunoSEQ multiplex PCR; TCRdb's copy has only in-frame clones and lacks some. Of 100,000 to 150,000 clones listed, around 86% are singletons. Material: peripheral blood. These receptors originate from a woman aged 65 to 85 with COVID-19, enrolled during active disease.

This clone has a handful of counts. The DNA of the CDR3 is TGTGCCAGCAGCTTAGTGGCAGGGGGCAGTAATGGCTACACCTTC. Translating gives CASSLVAGGSNGYTF. V is TRBV7-2 and J is TRBJ1-2; 8 nucleotides agree with TRBD1. V dropped 1 base and J dropped 6; count of bases not matched to a gene: 7. Per germline, CDR1 SGHTA and CDR2 FQGNSA. The CDR3 contains 15 residues.

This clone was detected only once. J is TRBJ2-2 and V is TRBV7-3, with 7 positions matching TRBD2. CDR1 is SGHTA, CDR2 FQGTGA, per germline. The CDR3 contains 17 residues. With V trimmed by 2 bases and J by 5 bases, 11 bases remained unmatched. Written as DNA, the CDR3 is TGTGCCAGCAGCTTATCCGGGGCGGGGGTGAAGACCGGGGAGCTGTTTTTT. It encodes CASSLSGAGVKTGELFF. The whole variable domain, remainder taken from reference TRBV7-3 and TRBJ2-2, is GAGVSQTPSNKVTEKGKYVELRCDPISGHTALYWYRQSLGQGPEFLIYFQGTGAADDSGLPNDRFFAVRPEGSVSTLKIQRTERGDSAVYLCASSLSGAGVKTGELFFGEGSRLTVL.

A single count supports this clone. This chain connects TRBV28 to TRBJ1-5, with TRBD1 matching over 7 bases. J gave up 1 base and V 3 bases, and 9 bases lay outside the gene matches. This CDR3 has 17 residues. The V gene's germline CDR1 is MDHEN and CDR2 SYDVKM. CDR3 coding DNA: TGTGCCAGCAGTTTTGGGACCAAGGGGGCGAGCAATCAGCCCCAGCATTTT. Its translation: CASSFGTKGASNQPQHF.

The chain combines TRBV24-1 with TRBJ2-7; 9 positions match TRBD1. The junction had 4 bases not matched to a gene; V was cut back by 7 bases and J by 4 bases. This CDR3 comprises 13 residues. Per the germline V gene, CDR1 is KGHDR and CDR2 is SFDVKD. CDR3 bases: TGTGCCACCAGGACGGGACAGGGATACGAGCAGTACTTC. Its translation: CATRTGQGYEQYF.

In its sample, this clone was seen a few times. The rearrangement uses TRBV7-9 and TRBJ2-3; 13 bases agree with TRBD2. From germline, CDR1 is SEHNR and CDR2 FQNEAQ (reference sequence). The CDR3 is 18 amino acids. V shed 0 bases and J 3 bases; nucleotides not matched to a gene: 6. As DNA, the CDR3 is TGTGCCAGCAGCTTAGCGCGGGGACTAGCGGGGTGGACAGATACGCAGTATTTT. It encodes CASSLARGLAGWTDTQYF. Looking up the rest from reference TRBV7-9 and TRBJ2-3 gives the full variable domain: DTGVSQNPRHKITKRGQNVTFRCDPISEHNRLYWYRQTLGQGPEFLTYFQNEAQLEKSRLLSDRFSAERPKGSFSTLEIQRTEQGDSAMYLCASSLARGLAGWTDTQYFGPGTRLTVL.

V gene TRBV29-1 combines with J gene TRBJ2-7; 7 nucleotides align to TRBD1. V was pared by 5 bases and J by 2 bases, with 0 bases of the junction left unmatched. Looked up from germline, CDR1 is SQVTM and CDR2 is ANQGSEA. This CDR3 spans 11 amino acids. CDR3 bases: TGCAGCGTTACAGGGGCCTACGAGCAGTACTTC. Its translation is CSVTGAYEQYF.

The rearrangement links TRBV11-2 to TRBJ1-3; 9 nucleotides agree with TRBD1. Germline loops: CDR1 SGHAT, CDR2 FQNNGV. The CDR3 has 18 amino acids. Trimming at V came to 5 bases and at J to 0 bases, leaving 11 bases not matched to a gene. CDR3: CASSIGQGPPHSGNTIYF. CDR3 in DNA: TGTGCCAGCAGCATAGGACAGGGGCCTCCCCACTCTGGAAACACCATATATTTT.

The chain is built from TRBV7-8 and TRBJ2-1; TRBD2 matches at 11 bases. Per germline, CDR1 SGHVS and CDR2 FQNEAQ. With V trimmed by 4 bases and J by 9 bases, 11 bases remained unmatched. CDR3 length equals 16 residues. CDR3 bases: TGTGCCAGCAGCTCAGCGGGTAGCGGGGGGGCTTTTGAGCAGTTCTTC. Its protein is CASSSAGSGGAFEQFF.

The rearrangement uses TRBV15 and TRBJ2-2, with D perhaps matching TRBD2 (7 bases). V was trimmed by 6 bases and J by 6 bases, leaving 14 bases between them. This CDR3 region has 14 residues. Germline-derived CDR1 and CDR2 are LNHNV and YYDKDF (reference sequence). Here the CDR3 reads CATRVGGLAGELFF. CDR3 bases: TGTGCCACCAGAGTGGGGGGGCTTGCCGGGGAGCTGTTTTTT. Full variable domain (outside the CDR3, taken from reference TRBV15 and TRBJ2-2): DAMVIQNPRYQVTQFGKPVTLSCSQTLNHNVMYWYQQKSSQAPKLLFHYYDKDFNNEADTPDNFQSRRPNTSFCFLDIRSPGLGDTAMYLCATRVGGLAGELFFGEGSRLTVL.

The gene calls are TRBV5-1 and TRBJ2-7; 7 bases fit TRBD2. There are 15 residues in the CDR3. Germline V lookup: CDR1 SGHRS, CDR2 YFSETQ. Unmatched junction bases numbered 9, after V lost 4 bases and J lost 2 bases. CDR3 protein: CASSGMGSGAYEQYF. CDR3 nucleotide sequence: TGCGCCAGCAGCGGAATGGGGAGCGGGGCCTACGAGCAGTACTTC.

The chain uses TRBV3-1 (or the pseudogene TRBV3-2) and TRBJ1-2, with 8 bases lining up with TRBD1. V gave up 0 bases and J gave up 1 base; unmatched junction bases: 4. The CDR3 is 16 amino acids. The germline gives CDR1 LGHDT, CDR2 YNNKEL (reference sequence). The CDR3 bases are TGTGCCAGCAGCCAAGAAGGGACAGGCGGTAACTATGGCTACACCTTC. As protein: CASSQEGTGGNYGYTF.

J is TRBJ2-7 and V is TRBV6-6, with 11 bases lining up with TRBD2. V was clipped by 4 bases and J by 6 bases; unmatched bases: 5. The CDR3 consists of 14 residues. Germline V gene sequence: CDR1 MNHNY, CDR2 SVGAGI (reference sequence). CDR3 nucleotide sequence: TGTGCCAGCAGTTTAGCGGGGGGGCGGGCCGAGCAGTACTTC. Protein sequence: CASSLAGGRAEQYF.

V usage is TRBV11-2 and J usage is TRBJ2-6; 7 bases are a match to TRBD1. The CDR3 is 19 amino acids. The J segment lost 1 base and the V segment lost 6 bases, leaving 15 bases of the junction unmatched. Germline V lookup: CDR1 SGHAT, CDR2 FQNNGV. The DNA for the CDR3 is TGTGCCAGCAGGTCAGCTCTCGGACAGGTATTTTCTGGGGCCAACGTCCTGACTTTC. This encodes CASRSALGQVFSGANVLTF.

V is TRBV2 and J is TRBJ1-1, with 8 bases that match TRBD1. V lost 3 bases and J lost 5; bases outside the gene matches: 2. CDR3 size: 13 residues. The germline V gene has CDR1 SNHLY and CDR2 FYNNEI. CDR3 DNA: TGTGCCAGCAGTGACAGGGGGCGGACTGAAGCTTTCTTT. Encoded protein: CASSDRGRTEAFF.

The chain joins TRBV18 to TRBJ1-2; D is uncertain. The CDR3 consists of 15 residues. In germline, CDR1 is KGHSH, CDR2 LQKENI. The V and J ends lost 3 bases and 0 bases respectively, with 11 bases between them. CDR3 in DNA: TGTGCCAGCTCACCTGACTTTGAAGCTAACTATGGCTACACCTTC. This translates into CASSPDFEANYGYTF.

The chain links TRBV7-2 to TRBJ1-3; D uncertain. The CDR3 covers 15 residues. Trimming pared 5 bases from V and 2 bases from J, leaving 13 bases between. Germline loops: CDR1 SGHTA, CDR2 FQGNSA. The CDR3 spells CASSPPGAPGNTIYF. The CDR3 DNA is TGTGCCAGCAGCCCCCCAGGCGCCCCTGGAAACACCATATATTTT.

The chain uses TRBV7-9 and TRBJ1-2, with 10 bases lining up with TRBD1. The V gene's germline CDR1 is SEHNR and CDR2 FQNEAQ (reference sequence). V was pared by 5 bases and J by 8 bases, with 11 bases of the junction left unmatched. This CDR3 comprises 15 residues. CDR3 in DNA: TGTGCCAGCAGCCGGGACAGGGGAAGGACCTACGGCTACACCTTC. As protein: CASSRDRGRTYGYTF.

The CDR3 DNA reads as TGTGCCAGCAGCTTCCTAGCGGGCACCGGGGAGCTGTTTTTT. Translated: CASSFLAGTGELFF. The V call is TRBV3-1 (or the pseudogene TRBV3-2), the J call TRBJ2-2, with 8 positions matching TRBD2. This CDR3 is 14 amino acids long. The ends lost 5 bases at V and 4 bases at J; junction bases unmatched: 3. Germline values: CDR1 LGHDT, CDR2 YNNKEL (reference sequence).

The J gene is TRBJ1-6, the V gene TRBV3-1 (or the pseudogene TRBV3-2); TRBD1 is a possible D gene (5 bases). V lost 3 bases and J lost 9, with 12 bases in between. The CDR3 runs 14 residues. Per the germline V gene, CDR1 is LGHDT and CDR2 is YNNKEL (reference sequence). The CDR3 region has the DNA TGTGCCAGCAGCCACGCGTCGGGACTTTCACCCCTCCACTTT. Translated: CASSHASGLSPLHF.

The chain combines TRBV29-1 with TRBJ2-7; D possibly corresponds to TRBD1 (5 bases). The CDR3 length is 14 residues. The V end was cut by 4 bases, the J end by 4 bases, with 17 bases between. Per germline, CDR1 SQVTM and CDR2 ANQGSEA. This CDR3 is CSVAPRQGAYEQYF. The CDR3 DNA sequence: TGCAGCGTTGCCCCTCGCCAGGGTGCTTACGAGCAGTACTTC.